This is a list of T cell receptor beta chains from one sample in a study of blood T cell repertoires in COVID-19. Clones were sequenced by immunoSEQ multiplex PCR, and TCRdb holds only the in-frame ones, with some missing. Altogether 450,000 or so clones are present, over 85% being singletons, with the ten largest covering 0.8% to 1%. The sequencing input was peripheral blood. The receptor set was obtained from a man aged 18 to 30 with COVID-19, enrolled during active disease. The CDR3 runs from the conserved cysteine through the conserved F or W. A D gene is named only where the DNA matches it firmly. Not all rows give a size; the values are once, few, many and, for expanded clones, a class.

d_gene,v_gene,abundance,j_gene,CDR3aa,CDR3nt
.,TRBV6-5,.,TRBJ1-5,CASSSGHNQPQHF,TGTGCCAGCAGTTCCGGACATAATCAGCCCCAGCATTTT
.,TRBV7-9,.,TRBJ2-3,CASIDQNDNTQYF,TGTGCCAGTATAGACCAAAATGACAATACGCAGTATTTT
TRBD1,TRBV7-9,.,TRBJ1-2,CASSNTEGADGYTF,TGTGCCAGCAGTAACACGGAGGGGGCGGATGGCTACACCTTC
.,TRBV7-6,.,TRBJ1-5,CASSLHRSNQPQHF,TGTGCCAGCAGCTTGCACAGGAGCAATCAGCCCCAGCATTTT
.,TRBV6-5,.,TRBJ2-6,CASSYLRSSGANVLTF,TGTGCCAGCAGTTACTTAAGGAGCTCTGGGGCCAACGTCCTGACTTTC
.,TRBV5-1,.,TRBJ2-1,CASSLAQGPLSEQFF,TGCGCCAGCAGCTTAGCTCAGGGGCCCCTAAGTGAGCAGTTCTTC
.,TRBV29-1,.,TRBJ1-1,CSVGGQMNTEAFF,TGCAGCGTGGGCGGACAGATGAACACTGAAGCTTTCTTT
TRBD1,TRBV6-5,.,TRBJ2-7,CASRTGTGATYEQYF,TGTGCCAGCAGGACCGGGACAGGGGCGACCTACGAGCAGTACTTC
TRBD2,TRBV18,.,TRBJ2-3,CASSPIAGEQYF,TGTGCCAGCTCACCCATAGCGGGAGAGCAGTATTTT
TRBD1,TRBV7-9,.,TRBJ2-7,CASSSTGTGRDEQYF,TGTGCCAGCAGTAGTACCGGGACAGGGAGGGACGAGCAGTACTTC
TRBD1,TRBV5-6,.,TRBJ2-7,CASSFGQGEFGYEQYF,TGTGCCAGCAGCTTCGGACAGGGGGAGTTTGGCTACGAGCAGTACTTC
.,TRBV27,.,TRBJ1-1,CASSFAANTEAFF,TGTGCCAGCAGTTTTGCGGCGAACACTGAAGCTTTCTTT
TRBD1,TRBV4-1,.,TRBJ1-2,CASSQGTGNGYTF,TGCGCCAGCAGCCAAGGGACAGGAAATGGCTACACCTTC
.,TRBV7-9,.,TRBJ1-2,CASSSSGVSLPNYGYTF,TGTGCCAGCAGCTCGAGCGGGGTAAGCCTACCCAACTATGGCTACACCTTC
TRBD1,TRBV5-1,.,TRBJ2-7,CASSFGTGLYEQYF,TGCGCCAGCAGCTTTGGGACAGGTCTATACGAGCAGTACTTC
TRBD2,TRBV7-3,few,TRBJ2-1,CASSSTSGTYNEQFF,TGTGCCAGCAGCTCGACTAGCGGGACTTACAATGAGCAGTTCTTC
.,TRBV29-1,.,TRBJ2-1,CSVGEDEQFF,TGCAGCGTTGGGGAGGATGAGCAGTTCTTC
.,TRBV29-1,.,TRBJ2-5,CSVEGLTLETQYF,TGCAGCGTTGAGGGCCTTACCTTAGAGACCCAGTACTTC
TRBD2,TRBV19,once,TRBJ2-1,CASSIQQLAGGPHEQFF,TGTGCCAGTAGTATTCAGCAGCTAGCGGGAGGGCCCCATGAGCAGTTCTTC
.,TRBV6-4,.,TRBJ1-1,CASSAYWNTEAFF,TGTGCCAGCAGTGCCTATTGGAACACTGAAGCTTTCTTT
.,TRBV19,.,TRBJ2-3,CASSRGTWESTDTQYF,TGTGCCAGTAGTCGGGGGACCTGGGAAAGCACAGATACGCAGTATTTT
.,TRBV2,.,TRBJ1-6,CASSREYNSPLHF,TGTGCCAGCAGCCGGGAATATAATTCACCCCTCCACTTT
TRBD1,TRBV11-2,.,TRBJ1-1,CASSLVHRGNTEAFF,TGTGCCAGCAGCTTAGTGCACAGGGGTAACACTGAAGCTTTCTTT
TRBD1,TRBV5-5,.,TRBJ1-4,CASSPGQGVTNEKLFF,TGTGCCAGCAGCCCAGGACAGGGAGTGACTAATGAAAAACTGTTTTTT
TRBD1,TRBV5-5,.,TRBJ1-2,CASSQLGTGPIYGYTF,TGTGCCAGCAGCCAGCTAGGGACAGGACCCATCTATGGCTACACCTTC
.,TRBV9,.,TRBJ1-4,CASSVAGATNEKLFF,TGTGCCAGCAGCGTAGCCGGGGCAACTAATGAAAAACTGTTTTTT
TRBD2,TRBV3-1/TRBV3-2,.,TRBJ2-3,CASSLTKAGGTDTQYF,TGTGCCAGCAGTCTTACTAAAGCGGGGGGGACAGATACGCAGTATTTT
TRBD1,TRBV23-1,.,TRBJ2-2,CASGGTGIGTGELFF,TGCGCCAGCGGTGGGACAGGGATCGGCACCGGGGAGCTGTTTTTT
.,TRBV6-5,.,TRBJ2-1,CASSYRGRTPYNEQFF,TGTGCCAGCAGTTATCGAGGGAGAACCCCCTACAATGAGCAGTTCTTC
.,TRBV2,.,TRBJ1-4,CASSEFNRINEKLFF,TGTGCCAGCAGTGAATTTAACAGAATTAATGAAAAACTGTTTTTT
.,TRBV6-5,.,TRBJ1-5,CASTLSRYSNQPQHF,TGTGCCAGCACTCTATCCCGGTATAGCAATCAGCCCCAGCATTTT
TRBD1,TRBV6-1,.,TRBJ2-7,CASSEVGQTLYEQYF,TGTGCCAGCAGTGAAGTGGGACAGACACTTTACGAGCAGTACTTC
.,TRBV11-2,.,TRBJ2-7,CASSFRGTYEQYF,TGTGCCAGCAGCTTTCGGGGTACGTACGAGCAGTACTTC
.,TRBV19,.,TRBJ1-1,CASRHPAEGTEAFF,TGTGCCAGTAGACACCCGGCAGAGGGCACTGAAGCTTTCTTT
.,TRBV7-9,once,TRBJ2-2,CASSLQDTGELFF,TGTGCCAGCAGCTTACAGGACACCGGGGAGCTGTTTTTT
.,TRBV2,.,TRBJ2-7,CASSPEYEQYF,TGTGCCAGCAGTCCGGAGTACGAGCAGTACTTC
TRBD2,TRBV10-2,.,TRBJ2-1,CASTNKLAGDEQFF,TGCGCCAGCACCAACAAGCTAGCGGGGGATGAGCAGTTCTTC
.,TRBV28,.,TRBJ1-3,CASSNPGHQTFSGNTIYF,TGTGCCAGCAGCAACCCGGGACACCAGACCTTCTCTGGAAACACCATATATTTT
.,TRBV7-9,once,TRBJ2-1,CASSQDAGDEQFF,TGTGCCAGCAGCCAGGACGCAGGGGATGAGCAGTTCTTC
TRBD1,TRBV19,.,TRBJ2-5,CASMDRGETQYF,TGTGCCAGTATGGACAGGGGTGAGACCCAGTACTTC
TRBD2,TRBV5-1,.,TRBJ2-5,CASSLALAGSPETQYF,TGCGCCAGCAGCTTGGCCCTAGCGGGAAGCCCAGAGACCCAGTACTTC
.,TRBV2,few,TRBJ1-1,CASREGQLNTEAFF,TGTGCCAGCAGGGAAGGACAGTTGAACACTGAAGCTTTCTTT
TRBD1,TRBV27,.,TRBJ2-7,CASSFRTGYEQYF,TGTGCCAGCAGTTTTCGGACAGGGTACGAGCAGTACTTC
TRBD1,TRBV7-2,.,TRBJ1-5,CASSLATRGLYYSNQPQHF,TGTGCCAGCAGCTTAGCGACAAGGGGGCTATACTATAGCAATCAGCCCCAGCATTTT
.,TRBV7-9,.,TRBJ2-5,CASSFGETQYF,TGTGCCAGCAGCTTTGGCGAGACCCAGTACTTC
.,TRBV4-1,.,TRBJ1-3,CASSQAGVGSGNTIYF,TGCGCCAGCAGCCAAGCGGGGGTGGGCTCTGGAAACACCATATATTTT
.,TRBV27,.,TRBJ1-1,CASSPQGVSAEAFF,TGTGCCAGCAGCCCACAGGGTGTTTCTGCTGAAGCTTTCTTT
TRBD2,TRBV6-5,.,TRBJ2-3,CASMVYGGVLDTQYF,TGTGCCAGCATGGTTTACGGGGGGGTATTAGATACGCAGTATTTT
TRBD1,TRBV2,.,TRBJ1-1,CATRQGRDTEAFF,TGTGCCACTAGACAGGGAAGGGACACTGAAGCTTTCTTT
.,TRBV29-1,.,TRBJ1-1,CSGGQHTEAFF,TGCAGCGGCGGACAGCACACTGAAGCTTTCTTT
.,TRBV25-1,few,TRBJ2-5,CASEPGGEPGETQYF,TGTGCCAGCGAACCTGGCGGGGAGCCCGGAGAGACCCAGTACTTC
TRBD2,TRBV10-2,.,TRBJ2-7,CAAGLAGGEYEQYF,TGCGCCGCAGGACTAGCGGGGGGGGAATACGAGCAGTACTTC